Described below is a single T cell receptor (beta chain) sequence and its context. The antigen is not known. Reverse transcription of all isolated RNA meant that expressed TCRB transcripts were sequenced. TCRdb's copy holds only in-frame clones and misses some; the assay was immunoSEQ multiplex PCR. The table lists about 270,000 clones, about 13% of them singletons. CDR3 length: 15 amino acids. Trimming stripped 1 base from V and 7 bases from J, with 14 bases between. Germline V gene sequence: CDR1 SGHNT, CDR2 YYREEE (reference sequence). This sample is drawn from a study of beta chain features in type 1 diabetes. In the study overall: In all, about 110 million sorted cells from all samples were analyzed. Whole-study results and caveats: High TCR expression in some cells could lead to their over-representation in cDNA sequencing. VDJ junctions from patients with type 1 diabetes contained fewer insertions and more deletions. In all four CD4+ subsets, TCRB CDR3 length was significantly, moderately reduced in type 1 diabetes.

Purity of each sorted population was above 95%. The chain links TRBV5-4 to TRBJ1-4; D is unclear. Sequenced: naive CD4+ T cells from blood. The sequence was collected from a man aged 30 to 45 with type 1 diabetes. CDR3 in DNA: TGTGCCAGCAGCTTGAGCGGGCCACGGGGTGAAAAACTGTTTTTT. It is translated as CASSLSGPRGEKLFF.